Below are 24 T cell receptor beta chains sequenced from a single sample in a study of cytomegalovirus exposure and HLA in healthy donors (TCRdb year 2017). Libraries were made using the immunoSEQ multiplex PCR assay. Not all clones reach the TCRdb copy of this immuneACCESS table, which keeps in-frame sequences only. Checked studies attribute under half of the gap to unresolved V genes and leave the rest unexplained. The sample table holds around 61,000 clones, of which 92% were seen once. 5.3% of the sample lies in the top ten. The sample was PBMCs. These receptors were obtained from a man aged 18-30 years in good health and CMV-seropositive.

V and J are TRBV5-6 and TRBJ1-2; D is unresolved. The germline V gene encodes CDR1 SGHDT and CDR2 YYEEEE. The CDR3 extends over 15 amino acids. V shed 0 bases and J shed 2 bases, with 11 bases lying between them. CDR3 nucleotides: TGTGCCAGCAGCTTGGTCCGCCAGGCCAACTATGGCTACACCTTC. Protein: CASSLVRQANYGYTF.

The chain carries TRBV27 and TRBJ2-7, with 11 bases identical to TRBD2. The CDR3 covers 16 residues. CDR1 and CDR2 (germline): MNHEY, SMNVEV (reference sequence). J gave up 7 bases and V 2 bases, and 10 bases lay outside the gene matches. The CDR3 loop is CASSLGLAGAWGEQYF. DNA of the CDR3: TGTGCCAGCAGTTTAGGACTAGCGGGCGCTTGGGGTGAGCAGTACTTC.

The DNA of the CDR3 is TGCAGCGCCACTAGCGAGCTCACAGATACGCAGTATTTT. It encodes CSATSELTDTQYF. The rearrangement joins TRBV29-1 to TRBJ2-3, with 7 bases identical to TRBD2. V shed 7 bases, J shed 2 bases, and the junction held 6 bases outside the gene matches. From germline, CDR1 is SQVTM and CDR2 ANQGSEA. The CDR3 is 13 amino acids.

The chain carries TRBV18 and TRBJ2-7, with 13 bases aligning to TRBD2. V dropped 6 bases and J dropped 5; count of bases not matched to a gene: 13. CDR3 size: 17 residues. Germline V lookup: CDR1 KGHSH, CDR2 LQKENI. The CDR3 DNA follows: TGTGCCAGCTCTCCGGGACTAGCGGGACCCACCCGGGACGAGCAGTACTTC. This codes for CASSPGLAGPTRDEQYF. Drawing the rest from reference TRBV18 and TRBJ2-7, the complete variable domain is NAGVMQNPRHLVRRRGQEARLRCSPMKGHSHVYWYRQLPEEGLKFMVYLQKENIIDESGMPKERFSAEFPKEGPSILRIQQVVRGDSAAYFCASSPGLAGPTRDEQYFGPGTRLTVT.

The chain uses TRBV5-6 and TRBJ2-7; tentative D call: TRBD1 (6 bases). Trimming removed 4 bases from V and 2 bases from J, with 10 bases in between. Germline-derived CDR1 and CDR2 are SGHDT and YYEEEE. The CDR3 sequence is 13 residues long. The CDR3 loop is CASSRDTAYEQYF. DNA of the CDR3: TGTGCCAGCAGCCGGGACACCGCCTACGAGCAGTACTTC. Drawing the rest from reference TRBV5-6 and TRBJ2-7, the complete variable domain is DAGVTQSPTHLIKTRGQQVTLRCSPKSGHDTVSWYQQALGQGPQFIFQYYEEEERQRGNFPDRFSGHQFPNYSSELNVNALLLGDSALYLCASSRDTAYEQYFGPGTRLTVT.

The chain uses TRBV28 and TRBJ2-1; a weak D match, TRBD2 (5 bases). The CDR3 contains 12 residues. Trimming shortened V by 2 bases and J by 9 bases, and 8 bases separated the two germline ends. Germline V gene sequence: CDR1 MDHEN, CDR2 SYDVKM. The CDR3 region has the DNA TGTGCCAGCAGTTTACCCGGACTTGAGCAGTTCTTC. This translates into CASSLPGLEQFF.

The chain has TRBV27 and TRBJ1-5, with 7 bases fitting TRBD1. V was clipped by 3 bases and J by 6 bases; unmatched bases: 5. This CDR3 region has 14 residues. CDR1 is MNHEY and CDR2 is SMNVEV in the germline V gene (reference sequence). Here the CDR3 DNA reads TGTGCCAGCAGTTTGTTCCAGGGGGTTCAGCCCCAGCATTTT. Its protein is CASSLFQGVQPQHF.

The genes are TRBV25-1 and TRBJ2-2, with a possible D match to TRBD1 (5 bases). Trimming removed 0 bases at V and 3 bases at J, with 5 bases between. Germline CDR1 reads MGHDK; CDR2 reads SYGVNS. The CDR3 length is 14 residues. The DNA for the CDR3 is TGTGCCAGCAGTGAATACAGGGACACCGGGGAGCTGTTTTTT. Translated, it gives CASSEYRDTGELFF.

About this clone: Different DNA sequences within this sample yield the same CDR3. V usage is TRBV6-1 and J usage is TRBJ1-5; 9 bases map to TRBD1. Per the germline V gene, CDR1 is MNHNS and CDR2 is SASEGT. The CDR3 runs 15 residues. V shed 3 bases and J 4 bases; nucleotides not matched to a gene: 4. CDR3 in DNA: TGTGCCAGCAGTGACGGACAGGGGCTTAATCAGCCCCAGCATTTT. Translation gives CASSDGQGLNQPQHF.

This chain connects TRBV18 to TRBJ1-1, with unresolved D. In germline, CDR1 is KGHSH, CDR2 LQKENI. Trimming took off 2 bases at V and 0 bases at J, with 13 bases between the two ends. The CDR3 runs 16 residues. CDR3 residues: CASSPKVQTLNTEAFF. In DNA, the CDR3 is TGTGCCAGCTCACCAAAAGTACAGACACTGAACACTGAAGCTTTCTTT.

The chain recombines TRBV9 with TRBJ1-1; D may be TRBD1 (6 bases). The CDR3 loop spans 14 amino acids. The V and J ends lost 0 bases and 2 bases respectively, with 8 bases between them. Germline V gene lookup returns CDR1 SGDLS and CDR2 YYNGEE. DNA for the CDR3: TGTGCCAGCAGCGTAGAAGGGGGAAACACTGAAGCTTTCTTT. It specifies CASSVEGGNTEAFF.

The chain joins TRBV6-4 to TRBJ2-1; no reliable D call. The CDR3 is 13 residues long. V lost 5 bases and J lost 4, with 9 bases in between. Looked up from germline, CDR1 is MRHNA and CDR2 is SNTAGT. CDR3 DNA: TGTGCCAGCAGTCCGAACTCGTACAATGAGCAGTTCTTC. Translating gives CASSPNSYNEQFF.

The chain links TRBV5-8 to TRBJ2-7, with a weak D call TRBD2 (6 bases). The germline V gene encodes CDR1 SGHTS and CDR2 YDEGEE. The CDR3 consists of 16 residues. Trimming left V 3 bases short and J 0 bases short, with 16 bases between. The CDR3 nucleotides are TGTGCCAGCAGCTCAGGAGGGACTCCTAGCTCCTACGAGCAGTACTTC. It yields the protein CASSSGGTPSSYEQYF.

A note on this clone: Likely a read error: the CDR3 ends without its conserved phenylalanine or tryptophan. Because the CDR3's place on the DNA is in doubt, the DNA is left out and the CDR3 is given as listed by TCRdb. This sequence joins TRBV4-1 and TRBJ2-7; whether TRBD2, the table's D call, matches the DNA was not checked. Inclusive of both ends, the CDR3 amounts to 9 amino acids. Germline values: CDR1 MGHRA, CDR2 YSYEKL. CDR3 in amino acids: CASSQECRG.

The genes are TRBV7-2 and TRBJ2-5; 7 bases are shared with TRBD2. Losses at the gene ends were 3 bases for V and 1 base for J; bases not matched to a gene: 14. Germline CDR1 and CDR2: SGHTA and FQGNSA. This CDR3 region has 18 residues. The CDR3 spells CASSLDGGWQATQETQYF. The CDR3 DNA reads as TGTGCCAGCAGCTTGGACGGGGGGTGGCAGGCAACCCAAGAGACCCAGTACTTC.

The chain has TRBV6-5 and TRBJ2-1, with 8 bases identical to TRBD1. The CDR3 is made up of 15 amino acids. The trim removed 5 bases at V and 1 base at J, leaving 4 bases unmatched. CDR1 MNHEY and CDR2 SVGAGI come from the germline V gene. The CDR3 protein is CASSHGTGSYNEQFF. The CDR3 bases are TGTGCCAGCAGTCACGGGACAGGATCCTACAATGAGCAGTTCTTC.

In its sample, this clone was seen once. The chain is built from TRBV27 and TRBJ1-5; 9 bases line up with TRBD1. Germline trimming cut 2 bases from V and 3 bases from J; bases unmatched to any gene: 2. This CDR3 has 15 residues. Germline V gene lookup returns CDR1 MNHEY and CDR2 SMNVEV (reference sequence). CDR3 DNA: TGTGCCAGCAGTTTAGGGACAGGGAACAATCAGCCCCAGCATTTT. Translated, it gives CASSLGTGNNQPQHF.

CDR3 DNA sequence: TGTGCCAGCAGCTTGCCCCAACCGGGAGTAACGTTTGGCGAGCAGTACTTC. Its protein is CASSLPQPGVTFGEQYF. This rearrangement joins TRBV5-6 to TRBJ2-7, with D possibly matching TRBD2 (6 bases). Germline V gene lookup returns CDR1 SGHDT and CDR2 YYEEEE. The V and J ends lost 1 base and 6 bases respectively, with 23 bases between them. CDR3 length: 17 amino acids.

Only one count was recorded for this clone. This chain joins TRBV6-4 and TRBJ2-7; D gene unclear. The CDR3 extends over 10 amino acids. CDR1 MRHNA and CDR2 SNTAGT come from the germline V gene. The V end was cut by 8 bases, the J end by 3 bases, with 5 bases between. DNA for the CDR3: TGTGCCAGCCGGGTCTACGAGCAGTACTTC. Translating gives CASRVYEQYF.

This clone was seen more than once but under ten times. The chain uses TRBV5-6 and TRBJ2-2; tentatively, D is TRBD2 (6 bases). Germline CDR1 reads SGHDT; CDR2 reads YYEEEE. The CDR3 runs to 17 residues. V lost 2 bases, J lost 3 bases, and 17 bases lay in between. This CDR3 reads CASSFAAEGWDTGELFF. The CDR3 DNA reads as TGTGCCAGCAGCTTTGCGGCGGAGGGATGGGACACCGGGGAGCTGTTTTTT.

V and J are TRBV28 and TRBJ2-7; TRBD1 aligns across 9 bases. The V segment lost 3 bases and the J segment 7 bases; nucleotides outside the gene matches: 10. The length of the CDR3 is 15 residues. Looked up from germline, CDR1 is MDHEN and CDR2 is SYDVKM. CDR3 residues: CASSLLGQGTGEQYF. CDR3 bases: TGTGCCAGCAGTTTGCTTGGACAGGGGACGGGAGAGCAGTACTTC.

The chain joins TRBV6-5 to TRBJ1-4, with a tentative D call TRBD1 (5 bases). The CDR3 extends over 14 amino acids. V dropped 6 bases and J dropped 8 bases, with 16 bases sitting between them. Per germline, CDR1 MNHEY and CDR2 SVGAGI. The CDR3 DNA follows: TGTGCCAGCAGCCCCGCGGGGGAGGACGAAAAACTGTTTTTT. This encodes CASSPAGEDEKLFF.

The CDR3 DNA is TGTGCCAGCAGTTCTATAGGAGCGGGAGCCTCCCATGAGCAGTTCTTC. This gives the protein CASSSIGAGASHEQFF. V is TRBV28 and J is TRBJ2-1; 8 bases match TRBD2. The V gene's germline CDR1 is MDHEN and CDR2 SYDVKM. J was trimmed by 8 bases and V by 4 bases; bases with no gene match: 13. CDR3 length equals 16 residues.

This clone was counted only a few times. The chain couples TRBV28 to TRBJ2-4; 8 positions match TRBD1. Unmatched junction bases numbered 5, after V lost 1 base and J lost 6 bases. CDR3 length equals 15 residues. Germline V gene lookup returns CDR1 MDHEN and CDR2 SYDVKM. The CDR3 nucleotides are TGTGCCAGCAGTTTATCCCCGGACAGGGTAAACATTCAGTACTTC. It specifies CASSLSPDRVNIQYF.